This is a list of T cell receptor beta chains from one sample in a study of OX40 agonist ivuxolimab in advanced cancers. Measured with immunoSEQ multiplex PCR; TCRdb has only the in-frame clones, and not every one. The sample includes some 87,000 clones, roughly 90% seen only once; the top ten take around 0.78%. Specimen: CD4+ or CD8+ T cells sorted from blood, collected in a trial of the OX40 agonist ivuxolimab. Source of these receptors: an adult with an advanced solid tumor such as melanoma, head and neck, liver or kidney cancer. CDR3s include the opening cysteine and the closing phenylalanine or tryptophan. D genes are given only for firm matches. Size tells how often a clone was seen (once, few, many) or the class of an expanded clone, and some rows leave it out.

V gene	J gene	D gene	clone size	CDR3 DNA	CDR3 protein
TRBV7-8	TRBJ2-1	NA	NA	TGTGCCAGCAGCGGTTTCTCCCTAGCGGACAGCTCCTACAATGAGCAGTTCTTC	CASSGFSLADSSYNEQFF
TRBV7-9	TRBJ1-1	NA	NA	TGTGCCAGCAGCTTAGGTGGGACGTATAGTGATGAAGCTTTCTTT	CASSLGGTYSDEAFF
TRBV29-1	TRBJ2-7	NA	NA	TGCAGCGTTGAGAGGGGGATCGGCGGGAACGAGCAGTACTTC	CSVERGIGGNEQYF
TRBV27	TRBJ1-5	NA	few	TGTGCCAGCAGTCCGCGCGTGGCTAGCAATCAGCCCCAGCATTTT	CASSPRVASNQPQHF
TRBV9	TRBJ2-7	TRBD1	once	TGTGCCAGCAGCGCAGGACAGGGGGCCTTCTCCTACGAGCAGTACTTC	CASSAGQGAFSYEQYF
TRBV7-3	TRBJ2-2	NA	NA	TGTGCCAGCAGCTTATCGGGAGAGGCGTCCGGGGAGCTGTTTTTT	CASSLSGEASGELFF
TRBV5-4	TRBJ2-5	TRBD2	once	TGTGCCAGCAGACCCGGGGGGACTAGCGGGATTCGAGAGACCCAGTACTTC	CASRPGGTSGIRETQYF
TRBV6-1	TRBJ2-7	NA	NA	TGTGCCAGCAGTTATATCCGGGAGCAGTACTTC	CASSYIREQYF
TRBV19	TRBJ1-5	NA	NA	TGTGCCAGTAGCATACAGGGCGATCAGCCCCAGCATTTT	CASSIQGDQPQHF
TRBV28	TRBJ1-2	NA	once	TGTGCCAGCCATAAATCTAACTATGGCTACACCTTC	CASHKSNYGYTF
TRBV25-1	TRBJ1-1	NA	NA	TGTGCCAGCAGTGAACTCGGTGAAGCTTTCTTT	CASSELGEAFF
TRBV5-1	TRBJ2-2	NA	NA	TGCGCCAGCAGCTTGGCGATTGCAACCGGGGAGCTGTTTTTT	CASSLAIATGELFF
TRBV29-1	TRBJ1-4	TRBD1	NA	TGCAGCGCGACCGGGACAGGATCATCTAATGAAAAACTGTTTTTT	CSATGTGSSNEKLFF
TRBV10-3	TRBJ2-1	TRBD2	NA	TGTGCCATCAGCGCTACTAGCGCCAGCTCCTACAATGAGCAGTTCTTC	CAISATSASSYNEQFF
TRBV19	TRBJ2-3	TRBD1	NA	TGTGCCAGTAGTATAGACAGGGGGATCTTCACAGATACGCAGTATTTT	CASSIDRGIFTDTQYF
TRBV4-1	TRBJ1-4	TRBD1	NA	TGCGCCAGCAGCCAAGCAGGGACAGGACAATCAACTAATGAAAAACTGTTTTTT	CASSQAGTGQSTNEKLFF
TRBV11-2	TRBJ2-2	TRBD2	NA	TGTGCCAGCAGCCTCGCCCTGGGACTAGCGGGATCCGGAGTGTTTTTT	CASSLALGLAGSGVFF
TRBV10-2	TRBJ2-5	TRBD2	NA	TGCGCCAGCAGTGAGGAGCTAGCGGGAAGAGAGACCCAGTACTTC	CASSEELAGRETQYF
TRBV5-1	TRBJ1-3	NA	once	TGCGCCAGCAGCTTGGCCCCAGTTTCCTCTGGAAACACCATATATTTT	CASSLAPVSSGNTIYF
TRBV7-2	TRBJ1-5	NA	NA	TGTGCCAGCAGCTTAGGGGTCCCCGGGGCGGCCCAGCATTTT	CASSLGVPGAAQHF
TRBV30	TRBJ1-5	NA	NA	TGTGCCTGGAGTGTAGGGGGTTCTCAGCCCCAGCATTTT	CAWSVGGSQPQHF
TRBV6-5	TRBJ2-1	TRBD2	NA	TGTGCCAGCACCTTCCCGGGGGGGCGGAATGAGCAGTTCTTC	CASTFPGGRNEQFF
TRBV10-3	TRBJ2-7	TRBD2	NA	TGTGCCATCAGTGAGTCCCTCAGCGGGGGGCCGGGGGAGCAGTACTTC	CAISESLSGGPGEQYF
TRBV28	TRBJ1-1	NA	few	TGTGCCAGCAAAAAATTGCATGGAGAAGCTTTCTTT	CASKKLHGEAFF
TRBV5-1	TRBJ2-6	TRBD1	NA	TGCGCCAGCAGCCCAGGGACAGGTCGGGCCAACGTCCTGACTTTC	CASSPGTGRANVLTF
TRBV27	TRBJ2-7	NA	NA	TGTGCCAGCCAGGGAGTAGGCTACGAGCAGTACTTC	CASQGVGYEQYF
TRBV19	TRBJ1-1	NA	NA	TGTGCCAGTAGTATAGATAGGGCCAGAAGCTCAATGAACACTGAAGCTTTCTTT	CASSIDRARSSMNTEAFF
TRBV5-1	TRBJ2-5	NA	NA	TGCGCCAGCAGCTTGGTAGGGATTCAAGAGACCCAGTACTTC	CASSLVGIQETQYF
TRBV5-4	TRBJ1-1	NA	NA	TGTGCCAGCAGCACCCCGGGGGGCCTTGTGAACACTGAAGCTTTCTTT	CASSTPGGLVNTEAFF
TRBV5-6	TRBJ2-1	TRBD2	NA	TGTGCCAGCAGCCCGCTGACTAGCGGGGTAAATGAGCAGTTCTTC	CASSPLTSGVNEQFF
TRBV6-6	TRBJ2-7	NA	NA	TGTGCCAGCAGTTACCAGGAGAGGTACGAGCAGTACTTC	CASSYQERYEQYF
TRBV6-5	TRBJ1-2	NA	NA	TGTGCCAGCAGGGTGGGGACGGGCGGCTACACCTTC	CASRVGTGGYTF
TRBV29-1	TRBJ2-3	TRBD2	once	TGCAGCGAAGCGGGGGAGGCAGATACGCAGTATTTT	CSEAGEADTQYF
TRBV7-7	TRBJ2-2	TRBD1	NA	TGTGCCAGCAGCTTAGTTTCGGGACAGGGAAACACCGGGGAGCTGTTTTTT	CASSLVSGQGNTGELFF
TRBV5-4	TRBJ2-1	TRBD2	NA	TGTGCCAGCAGTCCCCGGGCGGGAGCTGCCTACAATGAGCAGTTCTTC	CASSPRAGAAYNEQFF
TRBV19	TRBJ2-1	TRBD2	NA	TGTGCCAGTAGTTTTCGTCTAGCGGAGGATGAGCAGTTCTTC	CASSFRLAEDEQFF
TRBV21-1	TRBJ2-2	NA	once	TGTGCCAGCAGCAAAAATTGGGACGTACGCTACACCGGGGAGCTGTTTTTT	CASSKNWDVRYTGELFF
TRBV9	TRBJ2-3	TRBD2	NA	TGTGCCAGCAGCGCCTCTAGCGGCCTCACAGATACGCAGTATTTT	CASSASSGLTDTQYF